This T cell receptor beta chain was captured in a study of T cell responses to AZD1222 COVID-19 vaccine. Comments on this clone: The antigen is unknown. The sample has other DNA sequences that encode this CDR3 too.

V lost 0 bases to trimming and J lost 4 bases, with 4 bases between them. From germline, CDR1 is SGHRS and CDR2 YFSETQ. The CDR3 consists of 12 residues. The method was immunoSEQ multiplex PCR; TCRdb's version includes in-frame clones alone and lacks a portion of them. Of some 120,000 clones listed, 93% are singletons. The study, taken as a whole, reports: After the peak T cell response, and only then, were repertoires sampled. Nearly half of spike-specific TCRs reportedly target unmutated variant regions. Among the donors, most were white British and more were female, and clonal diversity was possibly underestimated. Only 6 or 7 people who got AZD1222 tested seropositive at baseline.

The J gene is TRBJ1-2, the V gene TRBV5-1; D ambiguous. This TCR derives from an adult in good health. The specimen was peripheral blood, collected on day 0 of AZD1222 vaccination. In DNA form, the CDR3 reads TGCGCCAGCAGCTTGGGACGCTATGGCTACACCTTC. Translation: CASSLGRYGYTF. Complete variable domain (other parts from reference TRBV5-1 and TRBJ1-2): KAGVTQTPRYLIKTRGQQVTLSCSPISGHRSVSWYQQTPGQGLQFLFEYFSETQRNKGNFPGRFSGRQFSNSRSEMNVSTLELGDSALYLCASSLGRYGYTFGSGTRLTVV.